This entry lists 30 T cell receptor beta chains sequenced from one sample in a study of cytomegalovirus exposure and HLA in healthy donors. It was with 60 Vbeta and 13 Jbeta primers that the PCR ran. Sequencing used immunoSEQ multiplex PCR; TCRdb keeps in-frame clones, though not all of them. The sample carries about 180,000 clones, 79% recorded once. Sequenced sample: PBMCs. The receptors originated from a middle-aged woman in good health and CMV-seronegative.

The sample holds one count of this clone. V is TRBV10-3 and J is TRBJ2-7, with 12 bases aligning to TRBD1. The CDR3 consists of 17 residues. Germline V gives CDR1 ENHRY, CDR2 SYGVKD. Trimming took 5 bases from V and 0 from J; bases not matched to a gene: 8. In DNA, the CDR3 is TGTGCCATCAGTCCCCTGGGGGACAGGGGGCGCTCCTACGAGCAGTACTTC. Translation gives CAISPLGDRGRSYEQYF.

The V and J genes are TRBV7-2 and TRBJ2-5; weak D call: TRBD1 (5 bases). CDR1 and CDR2 from the germline V gene are SGHTA and FQGNSA. V lost 3 bases and J 5 bases, leaving 10 bases between the germline ends. The CDR3 runs 13 residues. The DNA for the CDR3 is TGTGCCAGCAGCTTCTCAGGGCAGGAGACCCAGTACTTC. Translation gives CASSFSGQETQYF.

This clone was detected only a few times. The chain is built from TRBV30 and TRBJ1-1, with 7 bases that match TRBD1. The germline V gene encodes CDR1 GTSNPN and CDR2 SVGIG (reference sequence). With V trimmed by 5 bases and J by 3 bases, 6 bases remained unmatched. CDR3 length: 13 residues. The CDR3 DNA reads as TGTGCCTGGGAACGACAGGGCGACACTGAAGCTTTCTTT. It codes for CAWERQGDTEAFF.

As to this clone: Within the sample, other DNA sequences also encode this same CDR3. The chain links TRBV11-2 to TRBJ2-7; D is perhaps TRBD2 (5 bases). V was shortened by 0 bases and J by 2 bases, with 11 bases between the two germline ends. Germline CDR1 reads SGHAT; CDR2 reads FQNNGV. The CDR3 runs 15 residues. The CDR3: CASSLDPGGTYEQYF. CDR3 nucleotides: TGTGCCAGCAGCTTAGATCCAGGAGGCACCTACGAGCAGTACTTC. Using reference TRBV11-2 and TRBJ2-7 for the parts outside the CDR3, the full variable domain is EAGVAQSPRYKIIEKRQSVAFWCNPISGHATLYWYQQILGQGPKLLIQFQNNGVVDDSQLPKDRFSAERLKGVDSTLKIQPAKLEDSAVYLCASSLDPGGTYEQYFGPGTRLTVT.

J is TRBJ2-7 and V is TRBV6-5; TRBD1 aligns across 9 bases. V trimming: 6 bases; J trimming: 1 base; junction bases outside the gene matches: 7. This CDR3 is built from 15 residues. CDR1 and CDR2 (germline): MNHEY, SVGAGI. The chain's CDR3 is CASRLDRGESYEQYF. The CDR3 DNA reads TGTGCCAGCAGACTCGACAGGGGGGAGTCCTACGAGCAGTACTTC.

The chain carries TRBV2 and TRBJ2-7, with D perhaps matching TRBD2 (5 bases). This CDR3 spans 12 amino acids. The germline CDR1 and CDR2 sequences are SNHLY and FYNNEI. The V end was cut by 8 bases, the J end by 5 bases, with 13 bases between. The CDR3 nucleotides are TGTGCCAGCGGGCGGGTACGAGACGAGCAGTACTTC. Its protein product is CASGRVRDEQYF. The full variable domain, in which reference TRBV2 and TRBJ2-7 provide the parts outside the CDR3, is EPEVTQTPSHQVTQMGQEVILRCVPISNHLYFYWYRQILGQKVEFLVSFYNNEISEKSEIFDDQFSVERPDGSNFTLKIRSTKLEDSAMYFCASGRVRDEQYFGPGTRLTVT.

The chain combines TRBV6-6 with TRBJ1-5, with 8 bases matching TRBD1. The CDR3 extends over 15 amino acids. Germline loops: CDR1 MNHNY, CDR2 SVGAGI (reference sequence). Unmatched junction bases numbered 10, after V lost 6 bases and J lost 6 bases. CDR3 sequence: CASRPGTGVGQPQHF. The CDR3 nucleotides are TGTGCCAGCAGGCCCGGGACAGGCGTCGGTCAGCCCCAGCATTTT.

The J gene is TRBJ1-1, the V gene TRBV19; the match to TRBD1 covers 8 bases. Germline V CDR1 and CDR2: LNHDA, SQIVND (reference sequence). This CDR3 region has 16 residues. With V trimmed by 10 bases and J by 3 bases, 16 bases remained unmatched. The CDR3 is CAITPRGTGLHTEAFF. The CDR3 DNA reads TGTGCCATCACGCCGCGTGGGACAGGTCTGCACACTGAAGCTTTCTTT.

The chain has TRBV28 and TRBJ1-2; 9 positions match TRBD1. The CDR3 sequence is 14 residues long. The germline V gene has CDR1 MDHEN and CDR2 SYDVKM. V was pared by 7 bases and J by 6 bases, with 9 bases of the junction left unmatched. CDR3 DNA sequence: TGTGCCAGCAACCGGGACAGGGTAATTGATGGCTACACCTTC. It is translated as CASNRDRVIDGYTF.

The CDR3 here is CASSLGLAGGPSWETQYF. The CDR3 bases are TGTGCCAGCAGCTTGGGGCTAGCGGGAGGGCCGAGTTGGGAGACCCAGTACTTC. The chain is built from TRBV7-2 and TRBJ2-5, with 12 bases identical to TRBD2. Germline CDR1 and CDR2: SGHTA and FQGNSA. The CDR3 loop spans 18 amino acids. The V gene end was trimmed by 3 bases and the J gene end by 5 bases; junction bases not matched to a gene: 13.

The chain recombines TRBV6-6 with TRBJ1-1; D unclear. V lost 2 bases and J lost 1, with 5 bases in between. This CDR3 spans 13 amino acids. The germline CDR1 and CDR2 sequences are MNHNY and SVGAGI (reference sequence). This CDR3 is CASSYAGNTEAFF. In nucleotides, the CDR3 is TGTGCCAGCAGTTACGCGGGGAACACTGAAGCTTTCTTT.

CDR3 nucleotides: TGTGCCAGCAGTTCCTTAGCGGGAGTTGGAGATACGCAGTATTTT. Its translation is CASSSLAGVGDTQYF. The chain couples TRBV28 to TRBJ2-3; TRBD2 aligns across 9 bases. Unmatched junction bases numbered 7, after V lost 4 bases and J lost 5 bases. Germline V lookup: CDR1 MDHEN, CDR2 SYDVKM. CDR3 size: 15 residues.

On this clone: The sample contains more than one DNA sequence encoding this CDR3. V is TRBV5-1 and J is TRBJ1-2, with 9 positions matching TRBD1. Trimming cost V 0 bases and J 2 bases; bases outside gene matches: 2. Germline CDR1 and CDR2: SGHRS and YFSETQ. The CDR3 runs to 15 residues. In nucleotides, the CDR3 is TGCGCCAGCAGCTTGGGGGGACAGGGAAACTATGGCTACACCTTC. It translates to CASSLGGQGNYGYTF.

CDR3 sequence: CASTLLTQVEETQYF. CDR3 sequence (DNA): TGTGCCAGCACTCTACTAACGCAAGTAGAAGAGACCCAGTACTTC. V usage is TRBV2 and J usage is TRBJ2-5; no definite D call. The CDR3 covers 15 residues. The germline V gene has CDR1 SNHLY and CDR2 FYNNEI. Trimming stripped 7 bases from V and 3 bases from J, with 18 bases between. The full variable domain, its missing parts supplied by reference TRBV2 and TRBJ2-5, is EPEVTQTPSHQVTQMGQEVILRCVPISNHLYFYWYRQILGQKVEFLVSFYNNEISEKSEIFDDQFSVERPDGSNFTLKIRSTKLEDSAMYFCASTLLTQVEETQYFGPGTRLLVL.

This chain links TRBV30 with TRBJ2-5; a weak D match, TRBD1 (6 bases). The CDR3 covers 13 residues. CDR1 GTSNPN and CDR2 SVGIG come from the germline V gene (reference sequence). V was cut by 1 base and J by 5 bases, with 11 bases left in between. The CDR3, as DNA: TGTGCCTGGAGTGGGGACACAGCGGAGACCCAGTACTTC. Translation: CAWSGDTAETQYF.

The V and J genes are TRBV5-6 and TRBJ2-3, with a tentative D call TRBD2 (5 bases). With 0 bases removed from V and 2 bases from J, the gap between germline ends came to 7 bases. This CDR3 has 14 amino acids. Germline V gene lookup returns CDR1 SGHDT and CDR2 YYEEEE. The CDR3 region has the DNA TGTGCCAGCAGCTTGGGGCGGGCCACAGATACGCAGTATTTT. Translation gives CASSLGRATDTQYF.

The chain couples TRBV30 to TRBJ2-3; D gene uncertain. In germline, CDR1 is GTSNPN, CDR2 SVGIG (reference sequence). V was clipped by 1 base and J by 5 bases, with 7 bases between them. This CDR3 is 12 amino acids long. CDR3 sequence (DNA): TGTGCCTGGAGTGGCGGCGTAGATACGCAGTATTTT. Translating it yields CAWSGGVDTQYF. The whole variable domain, filled in from reference TRBV30 and TRBJ2-3, reads SQTIHQWPATLVQPVGSPLSLECTVEGTSNPNLYWYRQAAGRGLQLLFYSVGIGQISSEVPQNLSASRPQDRQFILSSKKLLLSDSGFYLCAWSGGVDTQYFGPGTRLTVL.

The chain couples TRBV6-1 to TRBJ2-5; no reliable D call. There are 12 residues in the CDR3. Germline-derived CDR1 and CDR2 are MNHNS and SASEGT. CDR3 coding DNA: TGTGCTCATAGGCGACCAGGAGAGACCCAGTACTTC. It codes for CAHRRPGETQYF.

The chain combines TRBV29-1 with TRBJ2-7, with a tentative D call TRBD2 (6 bases). The ends were cut back, 6 bases at V and 7 bases at J, with 13 bases in the middle. Germline V CDR1 and CDR2: SQVTM, ANQGSEA. This CDR3 has 11 residues. The CDR3 DNA reads TGCAGCGTAGGAATGGGGGGAGAGCAGTACTTC. Protein sequence: CSVGMGGEQYF.

The chain recombines TRBV12-5 with TRBJ2-7; tentatively, D is TRBD1 (5 bases). The germline V gene encodes CDR1 LGHNT and CDR2 FRNRAP. This CDR3 has 11 amino acids. V was shortened by 6 bases and J by 6 bases, with 9 bases between the two germline ends. This CDR3 is CASGFRVEQYF. The CDR3 region has the DNA TGTGCTAGTGGCTTCAGGGTCGAGCAGTACTTC.

The CDR3 DNA follows: TGTGCCAGCAGCTTAGTCGCGGGAGCTTTCGACAATGAGCAGTTCTTC. This sequence encodes CASSLVAGAFDNEQFF. This chain connects TRBV7-9 to TRBJ2-1, with 7 nucleotides matching TRBD2. V gave up 1 base and J gave up 5 bases; unmatched junction bases: 8. The CDR3 runs to 16 residues. CDR1 and CDR2 (germline): SEHNR, FQNEAQ (reference sequence).

The V gene is TRBV6-1, the J gene TRBJ1-1; D is undetermined. V shed 7 bases and J shed 6 bases, with 3 bases lying between them. The germline gives CDR1 MNHNS, CDR2 SASEGT. The CDR3 covers 9 residues. The chain's CDR3 is CASTPEAFF. In DNA form, the CDR3 reads TGTGCCAGCACTCCTGAAGCTTTCTTT.

Worth noting for this clone: The identical CDR3 is also encoded by other nucleotide sequences in the sample. The chain is built from TRBV27 and TRBJ2-7, with 8 bases lining up with TRBD1. This CDR3 has 15 amino acids. V was pared by 5 bases and J by 2 bases, with 8 bases of the junction left unmatched. The germline V gene encodes CDR1 MNHEY and CDR2 SMNVEV (reference sequence). This CDR3 is CASSQPGQAPYEQYF. The CDR3 nucleotides read TGTGCCAGCAGTCAGCCGGGACAGGCCCCCTACGAGCAGTACTTC.

V usage is TRBV7-8 and J usage is TRBJ1-2; tentative D call: TRBD1 (5 bases). This CDR3 is built from 15 residues. The germline V gene encodes CDR1 SGHVS and CDR2 FQNEAQ. Between the trimmed V and J ends, which lost 3 bases and 4 bases, there was a span of 15 bases. The CDR3 DNA is TGTGCCAGCAGCTTTACCGGCAGGGAATCCTATGGCTACACCTTC. It codes for CASSFTGRESYGYTF.

The chain carries TRBV19 and TRBJ1-5; D remains unclear. V gave up 1 base and J gave up 9 bases, with 7 bases separating them. In germline, CDR1 is LNHDA, CDR2 SQIVND (reference sequence). The CDR3 loop spans 12 amino acids. CDR3 sequence: CASSIASGPQHF. CDR3 in DNA: TGTGCCAGTAGTATAGCGTCCGGGCCCCAGCATTTT.

This chain connects TRBV11-3 to TRBJ2-5; possibly TRBD2 for D (5 bases). The J call may be faulty, since TRBJ2-7 better matches the DNA end. The CDR3 length is 14 residues. CDR1 SGHNT and CDR2 YENEEA come from the germline V gene. For the CDR3, the DNA is TGTGCCAGAAAAAAAAGGGTCCGGAGGTACGAGCAGTACTTC. It encodes CARKKRVRRYEQYF.

The genes are TRBV6-5 and TRBJ2-3, with 8 bases fitting TRBD2. J gave up 2 bases and V 6 bases, and 7 bases lay outside the gene matches. This CDR3 comprises 15 residues. CDR1 is MNHEY and CDR2 is SVGAGI in the germline V gene. The CDR3 region is CASSLGGGHTDTQYF. The CDR3 bases are TGTGCCAGCAGCTTAGGCGGGGGGCACACAGATACGCAGTATTTT.

The chain has TRBV18 and TRBJ2-3; 13 bases are shared with TRBD2. Germline assignment: CDR1 KGHSH and CDR2 LQKENI. With 3 bases clipped from V and 2 bases from J, the junction kept 5 bases outside the gene matches. The CDR3 is 17 residues long. The CDR3 loop reads CASSPLGLAGTTDTQYF. CDR3 sequence (DNA): TGTGCCAGCTCACCCCTGGGACTAGCGGGGACCACAGATACGCAGTATTTT.

The J gene is TRBJ2-7, the V gene TRBV19; no clear D. The CDR3 has 16 residues. V shed 7 bases and J shed 3 bases, with 22 bases lying between them. Per the germline V gene, CDR1 is LNHDA and CDR2 is SQIVND (reference sequence). The CDR3 sequence is CASNERQAFPRYEQYF. CDR3 in DNA: TGTGCCAGTAATGAAAGGCAGGCCTTCCCCCGCTACGAGCAGTACTTC.

This CDR3 reads CATSRVGTPPYEQYF. The CDR3 bases are TGTGCCACCAGCAGAGTGGGGACTCCGCCCTACGAGCAGTACTTC. The chain has TRBV15 and TRBJ2-7, with a weak D call TRBD2 (6 bases). Germline values: CDR1 LNHNV, CDR2 YYDKDF (reference sequence). V was shortened by 1 base and J by 2 bases, with 12 bases between the two germline ends. There are 15 residues in the CDR3.